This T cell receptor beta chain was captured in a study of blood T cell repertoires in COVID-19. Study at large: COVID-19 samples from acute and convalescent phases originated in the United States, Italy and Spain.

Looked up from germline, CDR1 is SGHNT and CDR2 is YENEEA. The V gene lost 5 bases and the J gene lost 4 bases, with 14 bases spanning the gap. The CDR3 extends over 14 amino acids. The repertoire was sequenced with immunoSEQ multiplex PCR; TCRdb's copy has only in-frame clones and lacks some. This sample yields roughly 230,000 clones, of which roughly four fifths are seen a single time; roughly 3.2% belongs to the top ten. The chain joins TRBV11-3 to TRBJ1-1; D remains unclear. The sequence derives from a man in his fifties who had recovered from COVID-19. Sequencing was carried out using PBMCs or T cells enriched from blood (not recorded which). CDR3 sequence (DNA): TGTGCCAGCAGCCTTGAGCGGCTTGGCACTGAAGCTTTCTTT. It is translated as CASSLERLGTEAFF.